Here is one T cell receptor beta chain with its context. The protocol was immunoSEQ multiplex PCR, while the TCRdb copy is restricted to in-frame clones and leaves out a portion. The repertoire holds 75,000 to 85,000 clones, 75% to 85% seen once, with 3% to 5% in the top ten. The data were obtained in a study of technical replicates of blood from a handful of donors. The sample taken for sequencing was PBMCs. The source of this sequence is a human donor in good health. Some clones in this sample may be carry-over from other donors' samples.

In DNA form, the CDR3 reads TGTGCCAGCAGCTTAGAGGGTACAGGGGGTGGCGGCTACACCTTC. The encoded protein is CASSLEGTGGGGYTF. The V gene is TRBV7-2, the J gene TRBJ1-2; 8 positions agree with TRBD1. Germline V gene data show CDR1 as SGHTA and CDR2 as FQGNSA. The V segment lost 1 base and the J segment 8 bases; nucleotides outside the gene matches: 9. The CDR3 is made up of 15 amino acids.